The clone carrying this T cell receptor (beta chain) was found a few times. The data belong to a study of T-cell memory formation after mild COVID-19. Study in general: Among the donors, TCR clusters were largely specific to each donor.

One entry per CDR3 protein results from TCRdb running MiXCR on the 5' RACE reads. The data contain 250,000 to 300,000 distinct CDR3 sequences, 8.2% of them seen just once; the ten biggest clones take up under 25%. The V end was cut by 3 bases, the J end by 8 bases, with 13 bases between. In germline, CDR1 is LNHDA, CDR2 SQIVND (reference sequence). This CDR3 contains 13 residues. Sequencing was done on a sample of PBMCs or a T cell subset sorted from them (not recorded which). The TCR comes from a man between 18 and 35 years old who had mild COVID-19 (a few samples of this study predate the infection). Cell type and time point are not known. The V and J genes are TRBV19 and TRBJ1-2; D is possibly TRBD1 (5 bases). The chain's CDR3 is CASSMWGERGYTF. In nucleotides, the CDR3 is TGTGCCAGTAGTATGTGGGGCGAACGAGGCTACACCTTC.